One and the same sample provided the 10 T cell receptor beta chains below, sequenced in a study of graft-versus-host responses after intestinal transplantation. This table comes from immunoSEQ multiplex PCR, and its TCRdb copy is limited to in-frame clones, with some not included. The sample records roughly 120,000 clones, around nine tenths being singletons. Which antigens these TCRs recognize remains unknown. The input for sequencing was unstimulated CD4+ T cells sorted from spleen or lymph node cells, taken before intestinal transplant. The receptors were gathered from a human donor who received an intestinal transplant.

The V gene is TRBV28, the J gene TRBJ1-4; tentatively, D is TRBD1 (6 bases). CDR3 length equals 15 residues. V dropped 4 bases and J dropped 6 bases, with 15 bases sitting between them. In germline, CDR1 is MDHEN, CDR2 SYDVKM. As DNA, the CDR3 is TGTGCCAGCAGTTCACCCGGGACAAGCTATGAAAAACTGTTTTTT. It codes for CASSSPGTSYEKLFF.

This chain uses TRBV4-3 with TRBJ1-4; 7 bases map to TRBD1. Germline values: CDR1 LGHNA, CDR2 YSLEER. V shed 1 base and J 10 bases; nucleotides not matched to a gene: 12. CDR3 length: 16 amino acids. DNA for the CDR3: TGCGCCAGCAGCCAAGTTCATGGGACAGATAGGGGAAAACTGTTTTTT. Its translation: CASSQVHGTDRGKLFF.

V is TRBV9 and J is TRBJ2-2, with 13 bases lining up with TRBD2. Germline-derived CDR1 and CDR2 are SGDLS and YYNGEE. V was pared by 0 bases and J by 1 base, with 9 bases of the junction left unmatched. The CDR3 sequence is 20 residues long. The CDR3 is CASSVAYGLAGALNTGELFF. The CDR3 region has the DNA TGTGCCAGCAGCGTAGCCTACGGACTAGCGGGAGCGCTGAACACCGGGGAGCTGTTTTTT.

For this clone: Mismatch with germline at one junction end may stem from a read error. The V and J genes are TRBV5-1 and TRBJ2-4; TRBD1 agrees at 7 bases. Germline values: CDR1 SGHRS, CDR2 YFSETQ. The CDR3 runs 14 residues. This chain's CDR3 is CASSKGAAKNIQCF. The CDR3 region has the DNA TGCGCCAGCAGCAAGGGGGCGGCCAAAAACATTCAGTGCTTC.

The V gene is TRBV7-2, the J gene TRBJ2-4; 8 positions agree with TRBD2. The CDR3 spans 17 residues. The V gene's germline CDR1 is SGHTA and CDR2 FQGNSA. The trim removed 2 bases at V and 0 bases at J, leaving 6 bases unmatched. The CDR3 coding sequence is TGTGCCAGCAGCTTAAACCCGGGAGGGTTAGCCAAAAACATTCAGTACTTC. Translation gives CASSLNPGGLAKNIQYF.

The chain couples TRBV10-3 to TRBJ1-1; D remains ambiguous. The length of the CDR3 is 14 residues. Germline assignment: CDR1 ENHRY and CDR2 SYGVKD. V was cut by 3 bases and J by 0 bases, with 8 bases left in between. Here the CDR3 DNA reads TGTGCCATCAGTGAACCAGGATTGAACACTGAAGCTTTCTTT. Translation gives CAISEPGLNTEAFF.

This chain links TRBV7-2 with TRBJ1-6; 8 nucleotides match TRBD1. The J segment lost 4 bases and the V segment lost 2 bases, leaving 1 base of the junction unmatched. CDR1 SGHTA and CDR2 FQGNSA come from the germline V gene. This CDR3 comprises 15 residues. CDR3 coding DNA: TGTGCCAGCAGCTTAACAGGGGGGTATAATTCACCCCTCCACTTT. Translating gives CASSLTGGYNSPLHF.

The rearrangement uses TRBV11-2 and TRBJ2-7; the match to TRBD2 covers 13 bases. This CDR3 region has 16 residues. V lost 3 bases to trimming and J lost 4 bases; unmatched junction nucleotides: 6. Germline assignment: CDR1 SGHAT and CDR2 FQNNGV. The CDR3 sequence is CASSFSPTSGRYEQYF. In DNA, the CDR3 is TGTGCCAGCAGCTTTTCTCCGACTAGCGGGAGGTACGAGCAGTACTTC.

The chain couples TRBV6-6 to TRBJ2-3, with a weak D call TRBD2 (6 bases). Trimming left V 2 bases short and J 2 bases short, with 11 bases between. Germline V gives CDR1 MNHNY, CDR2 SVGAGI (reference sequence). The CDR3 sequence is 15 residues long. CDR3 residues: CASSYPASATDTQYF. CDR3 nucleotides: TGTGCCAGCAGTTACCCGGCTAGCGCCACAGATACGCAGTATTTT.

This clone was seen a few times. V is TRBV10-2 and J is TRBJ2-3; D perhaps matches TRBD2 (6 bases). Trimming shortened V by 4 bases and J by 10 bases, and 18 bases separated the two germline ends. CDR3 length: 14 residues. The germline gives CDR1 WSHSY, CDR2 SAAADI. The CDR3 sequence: CASSGVGGGVAQYF. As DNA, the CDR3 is TGCGCCAGCAGTGGGGTGGGTGGCGGGGTGGCGCAGTATTTT.